This TCR beta chain is from a study of CD8+ T cells in alopecia areata. About the research overall: For 6 to 18 months, tofacitinib was taken, and 6 months off drug followed.

Sequencing used cDNA as its template, made by extracting RNA and reverse transcribing it. Generated by immunoSEQ multiplex PCR, the TCRdb table keeps only in-frame clones and is missing some. The profile shows fewer than 200,000 clones, over 50% of them singletons. The CDR3 length is 15 residues. Deletions cut 6 bases from V and 4 bases from J, with 22 bases between. Germline-derived CDR1 and CDR2 are SQVTM and ANQGSEA. This sequence joins TRBV29-1 and TRBJ2-7, with D perhaps assigned TRBD1 or TRBD2 (7 bases each). The TCR comes from a human donor with alopecia areata. Sequences were derived from CD4+ T cells sorted from blood, sampled at week 0. As DNA, the CDR3 is TGCAGCGTCCGAGGGGGGGGACAGAGTTCATACGAGCAGTACTTC. Protein sequence: CSVRGGGQSSYEQYF.